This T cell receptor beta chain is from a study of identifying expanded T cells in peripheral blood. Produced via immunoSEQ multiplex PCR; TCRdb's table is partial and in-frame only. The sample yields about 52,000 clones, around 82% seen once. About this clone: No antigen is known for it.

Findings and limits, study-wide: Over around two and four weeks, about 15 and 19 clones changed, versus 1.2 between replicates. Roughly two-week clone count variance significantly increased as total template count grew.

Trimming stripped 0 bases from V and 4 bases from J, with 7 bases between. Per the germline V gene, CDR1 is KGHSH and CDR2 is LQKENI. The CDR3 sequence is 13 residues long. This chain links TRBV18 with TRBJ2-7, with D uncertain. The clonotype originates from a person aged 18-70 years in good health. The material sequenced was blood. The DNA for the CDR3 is TGTGCCAGCTCACCACCGAAGGTTTACGAGCAGTACTTC. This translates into CASSPPKVYEQYF. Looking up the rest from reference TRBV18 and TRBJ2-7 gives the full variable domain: NAGVMQNPRHLVRRRGQEARLRCSPMKGHSHVYWYRQLPEEGLKFMVYLQKENIIDESGMPKERFSAEFPKEGPSILRIQQVVRGDSAAYFCASSPPKVYEQYFGPGTRLTVT.